Presented here are 17 T cell receptor beta chains from one specimen sequenced in a study of T-cell reconstitution after alpha-beta-depleted transplantation in children. Unique molecular identifiers featured in how the TCRbeta library was prepared. TCRdb ran MiXCR on the PCR reads and lists one entry per CDR3 protein. The table shows some 520,000 distinct CDR3 sequences, with approximately 30% occurring only once. This material consisted of PBMCs from the stem cell graft donor, taken from the stem cell graft. Receptor source: a human donor who donated a stem cell graft to a child with aplastic anemia.

This clonotype occurred a few times. The V and J genes are TRBV10-3 and TRBJ2-7, with D perhaps matching TRBD1 or TRBD2 (5 bases each). This CDR3 is 12 amino acids long. Between the trimmed V and J ends, which lost 3 bases and 8 bases, there was a span of 11 bases. CDR1 ENHRY and CDR2 SYGVKD come from the germline V gene. CDR3 coding DNA: TGTGCCATCAGTGATTTGGGGGAAAAGCAGTACGTC. Protein product: CAISDLGEKQYV.

This clonotype has a handful of counts. The chain recombines TRBV27 with TRBJ2-5; 7 bases agree with TRBD2. Per germline, CDR1 MNHEY and CDR2 SMNVEV (reference sequence). The CDR3 is 17 amino acids. Trimming took 4 bases from V and 4 from J; bases not matched to a gene: 15. In DNA, the CDR3 is TGTGCCAGCAGTTCGTATTCGGCGGGAGTCTTGAGAGAGACCCAGTACTTC. It yields the protein CASSSYSAGVLRETQYF.

A few counts support this clonotype. J is TRBJ1-1 and V is TRBV18, with 7 positions matching TRBD1. V lost 6 bases to trimming and J lost 0 bases; unmatched junction nucleotides: 7. The CDR3 is 15 residues long. In germline, CDR1 is KGHSH, CDR2 LQKENI. The CDR3 sequence is CASSRQGQMNTEAFF. CDR3 nucleotide sequence: TGTGCCAGCTCTAGACAGGGTCAAATGAACACTGAAGCTTTCTTT.

The chain links TRBV5-1 to TRBJ2-5; 7 positions agree with TRBD2. Germline CDR1 reads SGHRS; CDR2 reads YFSETQ. The V segment lost 0 bases and the J segment 2 bases; nucleotides outside the gene matches: 4. This CDR3 has 15 amino acids. CDR3: CASSLAVGRQETQYF. For the CDR3, the DNA is TGCGCCAGCAGCTTGGCCGTCGGGAGGCAAGAGACCCAGTACTTC. Supplemented by reference TRBV5-1 and TRBJ2-5, the full variable domain reads KAGVTQTPRYLIKTRGQQVTLSCSPISGHRSVSWYQQTPGQGLQFLFEYFSETQRNKGNFPGRFSGRQFSNSRSEMNVSTLELGDSALYLCASSLAVGRQETQYFGPGTRLLVL.

J is TRBJ2-1 and V is TRBV7-2, with a possible D match to TRBD1 (6 bases). CDR3 size: 17 residues. The germline CDR1 and CDR2 sequences are SGHTA and FQGNSA. Trimming cost V 1 base and J 5 bases, with 18 bases left between them. CDR3 DNA: TGTGCCAGCAGCTTAGGTGTTTTGGGACACCGAAACAATGAGCAGTTCTTC. It translates to CASSLGVLGHRNNEQFF.

This chain joins TRBV29-1 and TRBJ1-2, with unresolved D. Germline V gives CDR1 SQVTM, CDR2 ANQGSEA. This CDR3 has 12 amino acids. Trimming pared 8 bases from V and 8 bases from J, leaving 18 bases between. Here the CDR3 reads CSFRTSPAGYTF. In DNA form, the CDR3 reads TGCAGCTTCCGGACTAGCCCGGCCGGCTACACCTTC.

This clonotype has more than one count but fewer than ten. The chain joins TRBV7-9 to TRBJ2-1; D remains unclear. Trimming took 1 base from V and 0 from J, leaving 13 bases between them. The CDR3 loop spans 17 amino acids. CDR1 is SEHNR, CDR2 FQNEAQ, per germline (reference sequence). For the CDR3, the DNA is TGTGCCAGCAGCTTAGGGATAGGGCTTAGCTCCTACAATGAGCAGTTCTTC. Protein product: CASSLGIGLSSYNEQFF.

This clonotype was detected a few times. The chain joins TRBV4-3 to TRBJ1-1, with 8 bases lining up with TRBD1. V dropped 7 bases and J dropped 5; count of bases not matched to a gene: 9. The CDR3 is made up of 14 amino acids. The germline CDR1 and CDR2 sequences are LGHNA and YSLEER. CDR3: CASTPDRGRTEAFF. As DNA, the CDR3 is TGCGCCAGCACCCCCGACAGGGGAAGGACTGAAGCTTTCTTT.

The chain is built from TRBV20-1 and TRBJ2-2; D perhaps matches TRBD2 (5 bases). The CDR3 covers 15 residues. Trimming cost V 3 bases and J 2 bases, with 13 bases left between them. Germline V gene sequence: CDR1 DFQATT, CDR2 SNEGSKA (reference sequence). Here the CDR3 reads CSARFRTLNTGELFF. The CDR3 region has the DNA TGCAGTGCTAGGTTCAGGACTCTCAACACCGGGGAGCTGTTTTTT.

This clonotype was observed a handful of times. This rearrangement joins TRBV5-1 to TRBJ2-7; TRBD1 is a possible D gene (6 bases). The ends were cut back, 1 base at V and 1 base at J, with 9 bases in the middle. Germline assignment: CDR1 SGHRS and CDR2 YFSETQ. The CDR3 is made up of 14 amino acids. The CDR3 nucleotides are TGCGCCAGCAGCTTGACGGACAGTTCCTACGAGCAGTACTTC. It yields the protein CASSLTDSSYEQYF.

This clonotype occurred a few times. The chain joins TRBV5-1 to TRBJ2-1; possibly TRBD2 for D (6 bases). V was shortened by 0 bases and J by 0 bases, with 13 bases between the two germline ends. Germline CDR1 and CDR2: SGHRS and YFSETQ. The CDR3 covers 17 residues. The CDR3 spells CASSLGGVTSSYNEQFF. In DNA form, the CDR3 reads TGCGCCAGCAGCTTGGGGGGGGTAACAAGCTCCTACAATGAGCAGTTCTTC.

This clonotype occurred a few times. The chain recombines TRBV6-2 or TRBV6-3 with TRBJ2-7; the match to TRBD1 covers 7 bases. This CDR3 is 15 amino acids long. CDR1 and CDR2 (germline): MNHEY, SVGEGT. The V segment lost 2 bases and the J segment 3 bases; nucleotides outside the gene matches: 7. CDR3 sequence (DNA): TGTGCCAGCAGTTACCTGGACAGGCTCTTCTACGAGCAGTACGTC. Translating it yields CASSYLDRLFYEQYV.

The CDR3 is CASSLRLTGELFF. The CDR3 DNA reads TGTGCCAGCAGTTTAAGGCTCACCGGGGAGCTGTTTTTT. This chain connects TRBV28 to TRBJ2-2; D uncertain. Trimming cost V 2 bases and J 4 bases, with 5 bases left between them. The CDR3 has 13 residues. CDR1 is MDHEN and CDR2 is SYDVKM in the germline V gene.

This chain links TRBV5-4 with TRBJ1-1; D gene uncertain. With 0 bases removed from V and 1 base from J, the gap between germline ends came to 13 bases. The germline gives CDR1 SGHNT, CDR2 YYREEE (reference sequence). The CDR3 runs 16 residues. CDR3 bases: TGTGCCAGCAGCTTGGGGCTTAAGGTCCAGAACACTGAAGCTTTCTTT. Translated: CASSLGLKVQNTEAFF.

This chain uses TRBV7-9 with TRBJ2-4, with 9 bases aligning to TRBD2. CDR1 is SEHNR and CDR2 is FQNEAQ in the germline V gene (reference sequence). V shed 4 bases and J 0 bases; nucleotides not matched to a gene: 4. CDR3 length: 16 residues. The CDR3 sequence is CASSSSGRLAKNIQYF. In DNA, the CDR3 is TGTGCCAGCAGCTCCAGCGGGAGGCTAGCCAAAAACATTCAGTACTTC.

The chain employs TRBV20-1 and TRBJ2-1, with 9 nucleotides matching TRBD1. V was clipped by 6 bases and J by 6 bases; unmatched bases: 12. Germline V gene lookup returns CDR1 DFQATT and CDR2 SNEGSKA (reference sequence). This CDR3 comprises 15 residues. The CDR3 DNA sequence: TGCAGTGCGAGAAAACAGGGGGCCGCCCGCAATGAGCAGTTCTTC. Translating it yields CSARKQGAARNEQFF.

The rearrangement joins TRBV30 to TRBJ1-1; a weak D match, TRBD1 (5 bases). The V end lost 0 bases, the J end lost 10 bases, and 18 bases lay between the germline ends. The CDR3 contains 14 residues. CDR1 and CDR2 from the germline V gene are GTSNPN and SVGIG (reference sequence). The CDR3: CAWSVAVGGRAAFF. CDR3 in DNA: TGTGCCTGGAGTGTAGCCGTTGGGGGACGCGCAGCTTTCTTT.